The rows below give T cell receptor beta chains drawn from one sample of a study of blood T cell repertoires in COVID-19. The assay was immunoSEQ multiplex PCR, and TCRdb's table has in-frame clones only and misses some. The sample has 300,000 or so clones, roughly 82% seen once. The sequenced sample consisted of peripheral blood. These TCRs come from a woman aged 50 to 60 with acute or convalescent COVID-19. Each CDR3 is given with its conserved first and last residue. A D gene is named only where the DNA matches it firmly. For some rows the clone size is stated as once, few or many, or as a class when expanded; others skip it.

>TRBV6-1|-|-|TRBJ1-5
CASSKGTPGSNQPQHF
TGTGCCAGCAGTAAAGGGACTCCGGGGAGCAATCAGCCCCAGCATTTT
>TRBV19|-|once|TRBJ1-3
CASSTGLSGNTIYF
TGTGCCAGTAGCACAGGCCTCTCTGGAAACACCATATATTTT
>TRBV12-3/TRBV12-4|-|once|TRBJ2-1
CASSLGWGRQFF
TGTGCCAGCAGTTTAGGCTGGGGGCGGCAGTTCTTC
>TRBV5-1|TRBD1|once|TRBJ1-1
CASRQGENTEAFF
TGCGCCAGCAGACAGGGGGAGAACACTGAAGCTTTCTTT
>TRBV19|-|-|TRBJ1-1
CASNLQVNTEAFF
TGTGCCAGTAATCTGCAGGTGAACACTGAAGCTTTCTTT
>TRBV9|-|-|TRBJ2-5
CASTGGLAAQETQYF
TGTGCCAGCACGGGCGGGCTAGCAGCACAAGAGACCCAGTACTTC
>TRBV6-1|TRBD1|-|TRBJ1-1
CASSEWTGGTEAFF
TGTGCCAGCAGTGAATGGACAGGAGGGACTGAAGCTTTCTTT
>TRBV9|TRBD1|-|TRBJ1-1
CASSVGTGGMNTEAFF
TGTGCCAGCAGCGTAGGGACAGGGGGCATGAACACTGAAGCTTTCTTT
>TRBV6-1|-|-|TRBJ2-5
CASSEALGETQYF
TGTGCCAGCAGTGAAGCGCTCGGAGAGACCCAGTACTTC
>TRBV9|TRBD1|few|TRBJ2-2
CASSASGTGGTGELFF
TGTGCCAGCAGCGCCTCCGGGACAGGGGGGACCGGGGAGCTGTTTTTT
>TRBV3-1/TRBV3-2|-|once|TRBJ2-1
CASSEAVGSYNEQFF
TGTGCCAGCAGCGAAGCGGTTGGCTCCTACAATGAGCAGTTCTTC
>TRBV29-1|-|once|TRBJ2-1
CSGALGGWEQFF
TGCAGCGGTGCGCTTGGGGGGTGGGAGCAGTTCTTC